Reported below is one T cell receptor beta chain. These data originate in a study of OX40 agonist ivuxolimab in advanced cancers. The V gene's germline CDR1 is LNHDA and CDR2 SQIVND (reference sequence). This CDR3 contains 13 residues. V dropped 3 bases and J dropped 9 bases, with 12 bases sitting between them. Produced via immunoSEQ multiplex PCR; TCRdb's table is partial and in-frame only. The sample comprises about 80,000 clones, around four fifths of which are singletons, and about 25% rests with the top ten. Specimen: CD4+ or CD8+ T cells sorted from blood, collected in a trial of the OX40 agonist ivuxolimab. The chain links TRBV19 to TRBJ2-1; D is undetermined. This receptor was taken from an adult with an advanced solid tumor such as melanoma, head and neck, liver or kidney cancer. CDR3 region: CASSIGWRREQFF. The CDR3 region has the DNA TGTGCCAGTAGTATCGGCTGGCGGCGTGAGCAGTTCTTC.